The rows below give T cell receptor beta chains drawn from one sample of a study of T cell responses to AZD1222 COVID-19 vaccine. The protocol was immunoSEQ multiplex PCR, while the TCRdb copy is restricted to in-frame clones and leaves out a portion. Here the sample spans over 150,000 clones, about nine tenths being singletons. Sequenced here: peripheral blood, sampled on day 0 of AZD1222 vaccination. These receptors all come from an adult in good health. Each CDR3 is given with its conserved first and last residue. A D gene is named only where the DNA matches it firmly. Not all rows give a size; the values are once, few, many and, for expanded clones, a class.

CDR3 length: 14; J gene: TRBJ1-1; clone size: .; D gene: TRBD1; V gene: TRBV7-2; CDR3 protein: CASSLDRGSTEAFF; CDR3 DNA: TGTGCCAGCAGCTTAGACAGGGGGTCCACTGAAGCTTTCTTT
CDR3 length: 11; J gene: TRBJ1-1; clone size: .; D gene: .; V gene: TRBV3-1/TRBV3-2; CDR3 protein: CASSQYTEAFF; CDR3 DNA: TGTGCCAGCAGCCAATACACTGAAGCTTTCTTT
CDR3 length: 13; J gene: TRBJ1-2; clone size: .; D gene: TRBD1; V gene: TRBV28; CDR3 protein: CASSTTGGGGYTF; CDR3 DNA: TGTGCCAGCAGTACGACAGGGGGGGGTGGCTACACCTTC
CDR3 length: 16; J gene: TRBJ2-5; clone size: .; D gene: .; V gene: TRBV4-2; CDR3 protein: CASSGTQGAYQETQYF; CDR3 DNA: TGTGCCAGCAGCGGGACGCAGGGTGCGTACCAAGAGACCCAGTACTTC
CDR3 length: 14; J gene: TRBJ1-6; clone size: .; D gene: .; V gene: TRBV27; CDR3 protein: CASSGTLANSPLHF; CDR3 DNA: TGTGCCAGCAGCGGAACACTAGCGAATTCACCCCTCCACTTT
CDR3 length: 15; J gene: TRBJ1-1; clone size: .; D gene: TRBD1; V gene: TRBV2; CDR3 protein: CASSPLTGVLTEAFF; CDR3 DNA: TGTGCCAGCAGTCCCCTTACAGGGGTATTAACTGAAGCTTTCTTT
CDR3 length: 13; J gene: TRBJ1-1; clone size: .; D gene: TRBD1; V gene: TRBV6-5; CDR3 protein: CASPRTGNTEAFF; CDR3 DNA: TGTGCCAGTCCCCGGACAGGGAACACTGAAGCTTTCTTT
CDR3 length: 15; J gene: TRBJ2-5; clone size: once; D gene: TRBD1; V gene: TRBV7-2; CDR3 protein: CASSLGGTGRETQYF; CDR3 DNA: TGTGCCAGCAGCTTAGGAGGGACAGGGAGAGAGACCCAGTACTTC
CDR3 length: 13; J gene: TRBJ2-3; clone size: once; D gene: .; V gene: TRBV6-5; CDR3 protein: CASGEGETDTQYF; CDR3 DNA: TGTGCCAGCGGGGAGGGGGAAACAGATACGCAGTATTTT
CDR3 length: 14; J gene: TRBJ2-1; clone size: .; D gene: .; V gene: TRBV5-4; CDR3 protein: CASSSTRSYNEQFF; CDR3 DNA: TGTGCCAGCAGTAGCACGCGCTCCTACAATGAGCAGTTCTTC
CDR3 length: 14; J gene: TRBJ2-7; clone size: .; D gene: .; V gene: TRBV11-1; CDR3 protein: CASSLAPETYEQYF; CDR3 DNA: TGTGCCAGCAGCTTAGCCCCCGAAACCTACGAGCAGTACTTC
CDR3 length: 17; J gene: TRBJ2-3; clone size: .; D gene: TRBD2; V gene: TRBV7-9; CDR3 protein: CASSLALAGDSTDTQYF; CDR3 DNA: TGTGCCAGCAGCTTAGCGCTAGCGGGGGATAGCACAGATACGCAGTATTTT
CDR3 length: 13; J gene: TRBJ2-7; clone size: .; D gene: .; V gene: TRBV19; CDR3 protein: CASSTKTYTGQYF; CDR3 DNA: TGTGCCAGTAGTACCAAGACATACACGGGGCAGTACTTC
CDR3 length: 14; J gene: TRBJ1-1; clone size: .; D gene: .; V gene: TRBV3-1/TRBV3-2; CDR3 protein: CASSQVRWGTEAFF; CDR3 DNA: TGTGCCAGCAGCCAAGTTCGGTGGGGTACTGAAGCTTTCTTT
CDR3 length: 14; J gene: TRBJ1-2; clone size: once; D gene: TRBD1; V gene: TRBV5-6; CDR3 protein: CASSLGQGPYGYTF; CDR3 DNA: TGTGCCAGCAGCTTGGGACAGGGGCCTTACGGCTACACCTTC
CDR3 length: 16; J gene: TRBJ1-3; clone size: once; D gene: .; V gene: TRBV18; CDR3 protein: CASSRPGTGSGNTIYF; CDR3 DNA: TGTGCCAGCTCAAGACCCGGGACTGGTTCTGGAAACACCATATATTTT
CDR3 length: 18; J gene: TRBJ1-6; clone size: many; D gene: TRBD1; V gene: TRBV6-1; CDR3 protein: CASSEEGAGSSYNSPLHF; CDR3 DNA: TGTGCCAGCAGTGAAGAGGGGGCAGGGAGCTCCTATAATTCACCCCTCCACTTT
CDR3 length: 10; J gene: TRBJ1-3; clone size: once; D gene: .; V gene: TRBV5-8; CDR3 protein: CASSQLHRSF; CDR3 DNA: TGTGCCAGCAGCCAGCTCCACAGGAGTTTT
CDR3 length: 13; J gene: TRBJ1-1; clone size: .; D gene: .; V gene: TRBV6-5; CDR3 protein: CASSYPPLGEAFF; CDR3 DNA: TGTGCCAGCAGTTACCCCCCTTTGGGCGAAGCTTTCTTT
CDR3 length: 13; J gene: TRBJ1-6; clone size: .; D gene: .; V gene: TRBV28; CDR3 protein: CASSLPRDSPLHF; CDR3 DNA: TGTGCCAGCAGTTTACCCCGGGATTCACCCCTCCACTTT
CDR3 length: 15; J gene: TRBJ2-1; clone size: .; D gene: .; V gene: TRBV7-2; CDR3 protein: CASSQDGRSYNEQFF; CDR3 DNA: TGTGCCAGCAGCCAGGACGGCCGCTCCTACAATGAGCAGTTCTTC
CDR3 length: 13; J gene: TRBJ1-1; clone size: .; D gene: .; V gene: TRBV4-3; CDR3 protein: CASSHTGNTEAFF; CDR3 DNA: TGCGCCAGCAGTCACACAGGGAACACTGAAGCTTTCTTT
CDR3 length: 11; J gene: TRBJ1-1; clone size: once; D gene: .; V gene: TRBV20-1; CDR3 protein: CSSNVNTEAFF; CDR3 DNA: TGCAGCTCGAATGTGAACACTGAAGCTTTCTTT
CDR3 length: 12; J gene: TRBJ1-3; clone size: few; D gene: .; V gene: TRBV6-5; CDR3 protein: CASNLLGNTIYF; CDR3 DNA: TGTGCCAGCAACCTACTCGGAAACACCATATATTTT
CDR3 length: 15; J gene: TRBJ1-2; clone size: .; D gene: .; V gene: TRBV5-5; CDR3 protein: CASRRTGFQAYGYTF; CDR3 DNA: TGTGCCAGCAGGCGGACCGGGTTCCAGGCGTATGGCTACACCTTC
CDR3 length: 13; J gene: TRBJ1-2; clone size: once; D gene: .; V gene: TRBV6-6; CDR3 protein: CASSYRGLEGYTF; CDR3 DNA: TGTGCCAGCAGTTACAGGGGACTAGAAGGCTACACCTTC
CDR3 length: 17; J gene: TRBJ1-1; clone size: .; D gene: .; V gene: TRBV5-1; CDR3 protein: CASSLDIGWVGRTEAFF; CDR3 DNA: TGCGCCAGCAGCCTGGATATTGGGTGGGTGGGGAGGACTGAAGCTTTCTTT
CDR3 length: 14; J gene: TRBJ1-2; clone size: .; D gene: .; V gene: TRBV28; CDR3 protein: CASSAGVENYGYTF; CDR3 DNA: TGTGCCAGCAGTGCAGGGGTTGAGAACTATGGCTACACCTTC
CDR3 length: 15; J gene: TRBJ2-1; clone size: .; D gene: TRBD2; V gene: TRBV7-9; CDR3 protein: CASSLLAGGHNEQFF; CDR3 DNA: TGTGCCAGCAGCTTACTAGCGGGGGGGCACAATGAGCAGTTCTTC
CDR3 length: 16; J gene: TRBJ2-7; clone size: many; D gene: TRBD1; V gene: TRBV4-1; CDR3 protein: CASSQEGQTRSYEQYF; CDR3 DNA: TGCGCCAGCAGCCAAGAGGGACAGACCCGGTCCTACGAGCAGTACTTC
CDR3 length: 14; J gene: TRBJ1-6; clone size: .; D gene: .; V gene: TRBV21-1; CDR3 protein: CASSKVGGNSPLHF; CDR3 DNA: TGTGCCAGCAGCAAAGTTGGGGGTAATTCACCCCTCCACTTT
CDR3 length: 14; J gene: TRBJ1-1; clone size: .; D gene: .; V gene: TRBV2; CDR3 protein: CASSETGWDTEAFF; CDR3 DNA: TGTGCCAGCAGTGAAACAGGGTGGGACACTGAAGCTTTCTTT
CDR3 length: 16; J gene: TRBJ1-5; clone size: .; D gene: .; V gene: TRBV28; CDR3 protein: CASSLEVTPSNQPQHF; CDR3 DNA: TGTGCCAGCAGTCTCGAAGTTACTCCTAGCAATCAGCCCCAGCATTTT
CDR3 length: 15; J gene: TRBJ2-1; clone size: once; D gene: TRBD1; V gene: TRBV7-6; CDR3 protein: CASSLAGTVYNEQFF; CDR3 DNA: TGTGCCAGCAGCTTAGCAGGGACAGTTTACAATGAGCAGTTCTTC
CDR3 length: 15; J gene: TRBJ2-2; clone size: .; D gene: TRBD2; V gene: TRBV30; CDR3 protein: CAWGLGGANTGELFF; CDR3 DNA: TGTGCCTGGGGACTCGGGGGGGCGAACACCGGGGAGCTGTTTTTT
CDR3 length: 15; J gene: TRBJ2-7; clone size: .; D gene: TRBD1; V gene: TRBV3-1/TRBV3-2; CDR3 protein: CASSQAGTGDYEQYF; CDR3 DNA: TGTGCCAGCAGCCAAGCCGGGACAGGGGACTACGAGCAGTACTTC